This T cell receptor (beta chain) was retrieved from a study of identical twins. Whole-study findings and limits: Invariant MAIT and iNKT cells may have partly biased zero-insertion analyses. Memory repertoires lacked the insertion deficit that abundant cord blood beta clonotypes showed.

Details on this clonotype: Its antigen is not known.

CDR1 and CDR2 from the germline V gene are DFQATT and SNEGSKA (reference sequence). The CDR3 extends over 15 amino acids. Trimming took off 1 base at V and 2 bases at J, with 15 bases between the two ends. It was template switching that added a universal primer site, and there were unique molecular identifiers on the cDNA. TCRdb re-analysed the 5' RACE reads in MiXCR, keeping a single row per CDR3 protein. The data hold hundreds of thousands of distinct CDR3 sequences, with 8.5% to 9.5% observed a single time. The sample also formed part of further work on yellow fever vaccine responses in identical twins. That work contributes: Reported findings indicate that twins' vaccine T cell responses seemed partially convergent, partially personalized.

The rearrangement uses TRBV20-1 and TRBJ2-7; unclear D gene. Source material: PBMCs. This TCR was recovered from a woman aged 18 to 35 in good health. The CDR3: CSARVPNTLPYEQYF. The DNA of the CDR3 is TGCAGTGCTAGAGTCCCAAATACTCTTCCCTACGAGCAGTACTTC.